This T cell receptor beta chain stems from a study of spatial heterogeneity in lung cancer. Study-wide background: Compared with alpha-chain sequences, beta-chain sequences were consistently detected in greater numbers. On average, each unique TCR and UMI combination appeared more than ten times in raw reads.

A note on this clonotype: It may be a read error: a sequence one base away is much more abundant.

The CDR3 length is 11 residues. Germline V gives CDR1 MGHDK, CDR2 SYGVNS. Documented time point: sample taken at primary tumor resection. Whole RNA, isolated from tumor, nontumor lung or frozen PBMC, was sequenced without prior sorting. Each TCR cDNA molecule carried a unique molecular identifier. In TCRdb, the 5' RACE reads were re-called with MiXCR into one record per CDR3 protein. The profile covers about 95,000 distinct CDR3 sequences, with approximately 8.6% appearing a single time and 6.9% taken by the ten largest. V usage is TRBV25-1 and J usage is TRBJ2-3; D gene ambiguous. The source of this sequence is a male donor with early-stage non-small cell lung cancer. The specimen comprised PBMCs, sampled at surgery. For the CDR3, the DNA is TGTGCCAACAGTGCTACAGATACGCAGTATTTT. It specifies CANSATDTQYF. Full variable domain (missing parts from reference TRBV25-1 and TRBJ2-3): EADIYQTPRYLVIGTGKKITLECSQTMGHDKMYWYQQDPGMELHLIHYSYGVNSTEKGDLSSESTVSRIRTEHFPLTLESARPSHTSQYLCANSATDTQYFGPGTRLTVL.